There are a few counts of the clone carrying this T cell receptor beta chain. What it binds is not known. The sample is drawn from a study of identical twins. This CDR3 is 15 amino acids long. Trimming removed 3 bases from V and 4 bases from J; junction bases left unmatched: 8. CDR1 SGHAT and CDR2 FQNNGV come from the germline V gene. Study-level points and caveats: Insertions were fewer in abundant cord blood beta clonotypes, whereas memory repertoires showed none of this pattern.

Each cDNA held unique molecular identifiers, and template switching gave it a universal primer site. TCRdb reanalysed the 5' RACE reads using MiXCR and keeps one entry per CDR3 protein. This sample yields 240,000 or so distinct CDR3 sequences, of which more than 9.5% are seen a single time; roughly 4.2% belongs to the top ten. The same sample was also used in a study of yellow fever vaccine responses in identical twins.

The V gene is TRBV11-2, the J gene TRBJ2-7; TRBD2 aligns across 8 bases. The sequence was collected from a woman between 18 and 29 years old in good health. The sequencing input was memory (CD45RO+) T cells sorted from blood. The CDR3 sequence: CASSFNGRALYEQYF. CDR3 in DNA: TGTGCCAGCAGCTTTAACGGGAGGGCCTTATACGAGCAGTACTTC.